The 19 T cell receptor beta chains given below trace back to one sample, sequenced in a study of OX40 agonist ivuxolimab in advanced cancers. Profiling relied on immunoSEQ multiplex PCR, and the TCRdb table lists in-frame clones only, not all of them. Among roughly 48,000 clones listed, about 88% were seen once. The specimen comprised CD4+ or CD8+ T cells sorted from blood, sampled in a trial of the OX40 agonist ivuxolimab. The origin of the receptors is an adult with an advanced solid tumor such as melanoma, head and neck, liver or kidney cancer.

The chain uses TRBV28 and TRBJ2-2; 11 positions match TRBD2. Trimming cost V 6 bases and J 7 bases; bases outside gene matches: 7. Germline assignment: CDR1 MDHEN and CDR2 SYDVKM. This CDR3 is built from 15 residues. CDR3: CASSLPGTSGGELFF. In DNA form, the CDR3 reads TGTGCCAGCAGCCTACCCGGGACTAGCGGCGGGGAGCTGTTTTTT. The entire variable domain, with the rest obtained from reference TRBV28 and TRBJ2-2, is as follows: DVKVTQSSRYLVKRTGEKVFLECVQDMDHENMFWYRQDPGLGLRLIYFSYDVKMKEKGDIPEGYSVSREKKERFSLILESASTNQTSMYLCASSLPGTSGGELFFGEGSRLTVL.

The V gene is TRBV2, the J gene TRBJ1-4; 10 nucleotides line up with TRBD1. The length of the CDR3 is 13 residues. Germline trimming cut 6 bases from V and 7 bases from J; bases unmatched to any gene: 2. The germline V gene encodes CDR1 SNHLY and CDR2 FYNNEI. The chain's CDR3 is CASRGTGAEKLFF. The CDR3 nucleotides read TGTGCCAGCAGGGGGACAGGGGCTGAAAAACTGTTTTTT.

The CDR3 protein is CASSYRQGAPGAFF. The CDR3 bases are TGTGCCAGCAGTTACCGGCAGGGAGCGCCTGGGGCTTTCTTT. The gene calls are TRBV6-5 and TRBJ1-1, with TRBD1 as a possible D gene (5 bases). Germline CDR1 reads MNHEY; CDR2 reads SVGAGI. This CDR3 is 14 amino acids long. V lost 2 bases and J lost 11, with 18 bases in between.

This chain uses TRBV15 with TRBJ2-2; the D is unclear. V was clipped by 4 bases and J by 4 bases, with 7 bases between them. Germline V gives CDR1 LNHNV, CDR2 YYDKDF (reference sequence). The CDR3 is 13 residues long. Here the CDR3 reads CATSTFTTGELFF. The CDR3 DNA reads as TGTGCCACCAGCACTTTTACCACCGGGGAGCTGTTTTTT.

CDR3 sequence reads: CASSSGQGADTQYF. The CDR3 DNA is TGTGCCAGCAGCTCAGGACAGGGGGCAGATACGCAGTATTTT. This chain links TRBV5-4 with TRBJ2-3; 10 bases are shared with TRBD1. The CDR3 is 14 residues long. Unmatched junction bases numbered 2, after V lost 3 bases and J lost 4 bases. Germline-derived CDR1 and CDR2 are SGHNT and YYREEE (reference sequence).

This clone appeared a single time. The V call is TRBV28, the J call TRBJ2-3; no firm D call. The CDR3 covers 13 residues. Germline CDR1 reads MDHEN; CDR2 reads SYDVKM. The V gene lost 5 bases and the J gene lost 2 bases, with 8 bases spanning the gap. DNA for the CDR3: TGTGCCAGCAGTAACGCAGACACAGATACGCAGTATTTT. Its translation is CASSNADTDTQYF.

The chain combines TRBV6-1 with TRBJ1-4, with D tentatively TRBD1 (5 bases). V was clipped by 4 bases and J by 8 bases, with 14 bases between them. The CDR3 loop spans 14 amino acids. CDR1 and CDR2 from the germline V gene are MNHNS and SASEGT. The DNA of the CDR3 is TGTGCCAGCAGTGTGGAAGGACATAGGGAAAAACTGTTTTTT. This encodes CASSVEGHREKLFF.

The chain combines TRBV5-4 with TRBJ1-5; 7 bases agree with TRBD1. This CDR3 comprises 13 residues. Germline CDR1 SGHNT, CDR2 YYREEE (reference sequence). The J segment lost 6 bases and the V segment lost 4 bases, leaving 4 bases of the junction unmatched. CDR3 nucleotides: TGTGCCAGCAGCGACAGGGCGGGTCAGCCCCAGCATTTT. It encodes CASSDRAGQPQHF.

V gene TRBV23-1 combines with J gene TRBJ2-7; the D gene is possibly TRBD2 (5 bases). TRBV23-1 is noted as an ORF with a role that remains uncertain. Deletions cut 7 bases from V and 6 bases from J, with 10 bases between. The CDR3 sequence is 11 residues long. The CDR3 bases are TGCGCCAGCAACGGGGTTCGCGAGCAGTACTTC. Encoded protein: CASNGVREQYF.

This chain uses TRBV7-9 with TRBJ2-7; 8 bases fit TRBD1. Losses at the gene ends were 3 bases for V and 6 bases for J; bases not matched to a gene: 1. The germline V gene has CDR1 SEHNR and CDR2 FQNEAQ (reference sequence). The CDR3 extends over 12 amino acids. The CDR3 DNA sequence: TGTGCCAGCAGCTTTGACAGGGGCGAGCAGTACTTC. This encodes CASSFDRGEQYF.

The CDR3 loop is CASSPLEGSVGTGELFF. The CDR3 nucleotides read TGTGCCAGCTCACCCCTCGAAGGCAGTGTGGGGACCGGGGAGCTGTTTTTT. This sequence joins TRBV18 and TRBJ2-2; D call uncertain. The length of the CDR3 is 17 residues. V was trimmed by 3 bases and J by 5 bases, leaving 19 bases between them. The germline V gene has CDR1 KGHSH and CDR2 LQKENI.

The chain combines TRBV6-1 with TRBJ2-7, with 9 bases matching TRBD1. Trimming removed 4 bases from V and 7 bases from J; junction bases left unmatched: 14. CDR3 length equals 16 residues. CDR1 MNHNS and CDR2 SASEGT come from the germline V gene. Here the CDR3 reads CASSGGTGLMVYEQYF. The CDR3 DNA sequence: TGTGCCAGCAGTGGCGGGACAGGGTTAATGGTGTATGAGCAGTACTTC.

This chain links TRBV28 with TRBJ2-6; D gene ambiguous. Germline V gene data show CDR1 as MDHEN and CDR2 as SYDVKM. With 5 bases removed from V and 11 bases from J, the gap between germline ends came to 10 bases. This CDR3 spans 12 amino acids. The CDR3 DNA reads TGTGCCAGCAGTCAACCGGGTCACGTCCTGACTTTC. It specifies CASSQPGHVLTF.

This chain connects TRBV6-6 to TRBJ1-2; the D is unclear. V was cut by 5 bases and J by 8 bases, with 24 bases left in between. CDR1 is MNHNY and CDR2 is SVGAGI in the germline V gene (reference sequence). The CDR3 is made up of 16 amino acids. The CDR3 bases are TGTGCCAGCAGTCCTTTTGACGGTTCAGTTTGGCAAGGCTACACCTTC. This sequence encodes CASSPFDGSVWQGYTF.

The V gene is TRBV4-2, the J gene TRBJ2-7, with 7 nucleotides matching TRBD2. Trimming took 0 bases from V and 0 from J; bases not matched to a gene: 8. The germline V gene encodes CDR1 LGHNA and CDR2 YNFKEQ. The CDR3 runs to 17 residues. CDR3 loop: CASSQERGGPSSYEQYF. For the CDR3, the DNA is TGTGCCAGCAGCCAAGAGCGGGGAGGGCCTAGCTCCTACGAGCAGTACTTC.

Concerning this clone: Additional DNA sequences in this sample encode the identical CDR3. V usage is TRBV5-1 and J usage is TRBJ2-5; no clear D. The CDR3 loop spans 11 amino acids. From germline, CDR1 is SGHRS and CDR2 YFSETQ. Trimming took 2 bases from V and 2 from J, leaving 1 base between them. The CDR3 here is CASSFQETQYF. CDR3 coding DNA: TGCGCCAGCAGCTTTCAAGAGACCCAGTACTTC.

J is TRBJ2-3 and V is TRBV9; 7 nucleotides agree with TRBD1. The CDR3 sequence is 14 residues long. CDR1 and CDR2 (germline): SGDLS, YYNGEE. V shed 4 bases, J shed 4 bases, and the junction held 6 bases outside the gene matches. CDR3 DNA sequence: TGTGCCAGCAGCACTCAGCAGGGGGCAGATACGCAGTATTTT. Protein sequence: CASSTQQGADTQYF. Supplemented by reference TRBV9 and TRBJ2-3, the full variable domain reads DSGVTQTPKHLITATGQRVTLRCSPRSGDLSVYWYQQSLDQGLQFLIQYYNGEERAKGNILERFSAQQFPDLHSELNLSSLELGDSALYFCASSTQQGADTQYFGPGTRLTVL.

This chain links TRBV12-2 with TRBJ2-7; no DNA check was done on the table's D call, TRBD1. TRBV12-2 is reported as a pseudogene. The CDR3 totals 16 residues. The DNA of the CDR3 is TGTGCAAGTCGCTTAGCGATGACAGGTCTCTCCTACGAGCAGTACTTC. Its translation is CASRLAMTGLSYEQYF.

The sample holds a few counts of this clone. The chain links TRBV6-1 to TRBJ2-5; D remains ambiguous. V lost 5 bases and J 5 bases, leaving 12 bases between the germline ends. The CDR3 length is 13 residues. CDR1 is MNHNS and CDR2 is SASEGT in the germline V gene. The CDR3 DNA sequence: TGTGCCAGCAGTTCCCGGGCCATCGAGACCCAGTACTTC. This codes for CASSSRAIETQYF.